Each of the 16 T cell receptor beta chains below was sequenced from the same sample in a study of blood T cells in healthy people across ages. A second PCR of about 7 to 12 cycles used a sample-barcoded 5' primer and a J-beta primer mix. Each CDR3 protein gets one entry after TCRdb re-called the 5' RACE reads with MiXCR. In the table there are roughly 1,500,000 distinct CDR3 sequences, almost 35% of which are singletons. The sequenced sample consisted of blood. These receptors all come from a woman aged 25 to 45 in good health.

This clonotype was counted a few times. This chain uses TRBV9 with TRBJ2-1; D assignment may be TRBD1 or TRBD2 (6 bases each). Germline V CDR1 and CDR2: SGDLS, YYNGEE. The V end was cut by 0 bases, the J end by 6 bases, with 16 bases between. This CDR3 spans 16 amino acids. The CDR3 sequence is CASSVEGRGGGNEQFF. The CDR3 DNA reads TGTGCCAGCAGCGTAGAAGGCAGGGGAGGAGGCAATGAGCAGTTCTTC. The whole variable domain, remainder taken from reference TRBV9 and TRBJ2-1, is DSGVTQTPKHLITATGQRVTLRCSPRSGDLSVYWYQQSLDQGLQFLIQYYNGEERAKGNILERFSAQQFPDLHSELNLSSLELGDSALYFCASSVEGRGGGNEQFFGPGTRLTVL.

The gene calls are TRBV19 and TRBJ2-5, with D perhaps matching TRBD1 (6 bases). Trimming removed 5 bases at V and 5 bases at J, with 21 bases between. In germline, CDR1 is LNHDA, CDR2 SQIVND (reference sequence). The CDR3 sequence is 16 residues long. CDR3 in amino acids: CASSLMRGTGSETQYF. In DNA form, the CDR3 reads TGTGCCAGTAGTTTGATGAGGGGTACAGGGAGTGAGACCCAGTACTTC.

This clonotype appeared a few times. This chain links TRBV29-1 with TRBJ1-2; D is ambiguous. This CDR3 spans 13 amino acids. CDR1 SQVTM and CDR2 ANQGSEA come from the germline V gene. The V end lost 7 bases, the J end lost 8 bases, and 20 bases lay between the germline ends. CDR3: CSAQDPGEEGYTF. The DNA of the CDR3 is TGCAGCGCCCAGGACCCGGGAGAGGAAGGCTACACCTTC. Complete variable domain (other parts from reference TRBV29-1 and TRBJ1-2): SAVISQKPSRDICQRGTSLTIQCQVDSQVTMMFWYRQQPGQSLTLIATANQGSEATYESGFVIDKFPISRPNLTFSTLTVSNMSPEDSSIYLCSAQDPGEEGYTFGSGTRLTVV.

The chain has TRBV25-1 and TRBJ2-6, with TRBD1 matching over 9 bases. V was pared by 1 base and J by 0 bases, with 4 bases of the junction left unmatched. This CDR3 region has 18 residues. Looked up from germline, CDR1 is MGHDK and CDR2 is SYGVNS. The DNA for the CDR3 is TGTGCCAGCAGTGAATTTGGGACAGGGACCTCTGGGGCCAACGTCCTGACTTTC. Its protein is CASSEFGTGTSGANVLTF.

CDR3 region: CASSCRGTTCTDTQYF. The CDR3 coding sequence is TGTGCCAGCAGCTGCAGGGGGACTACTTGCACAGATACGCAGTATTTT. V gene TRBV9 combines with J gene TRBJ2-3, with D possibly called TRBD1 or TRBD2 (7 bases each). This CDR3 spans 16 amino acids. The germline V gene encodes CDR1 SGDLS and CDR2 YYNGEE. The V end lost 4 bases, the J end lost 1 base, and 16 bases lay between the germline ends.

This sequence joins TRBV30 and TRBJ1-4; TRBD1 might be the D (5 bases). The germline V gene encodes CDR1 GTSNPN and CDR2 SVGIG (reference sequence). The CDR3 length is 15 residues. The ends were cut back, 8 bases at V and 3 bases at J, with 19 bases in the middle. Here the CDR3 reads CASTPRTPANEKLFF. The CDR3 region has the DNA TGTGCCAGCACGCCCCGGACACCCGCTAATGAAAAACTGTTTTTT.

The chain couples TRBV6-6 to TRBJ1-1; 10 positions agree with TRBD1. The ends lost 4 bases at V and 6 bases at J; junction bases unmatched: 2. Germline CDR1 and CDR2: MNHNY and SVGAGI (reference sequence). The CDR3 length is 13 residues. In nucleotides, the CDR3 is TGTGCCAGCAGTTGGGACAGGGGCTCTGAAGCTTTCTTT. It translates to CASSWDRGSEAFF.

The J gene is TRBJ2-2, the V gene TRBV21-1; the D call in the table, TRBD1, was not verified against the DNA. TRBV21-1 is given as a pseudogene. The CDR3 sequence is 16 residues long. The DNA for the CDR3 is TGTGCCAGCAGCCCTATAAGGAGCCCCAACACCGGGGAGCTGTTTTTT. Translation gives CASSPIRSPNTGELFF.

For this clonotype: Compared with germline, one end of the junction differs, possibly owing to a read error. This chain joins TRBV5-1 and TRBJ2-5; 9 bases match TRBD2. The assigned J gene may be wrong: the sequence end matches TRBJ2-7 better. The CDR3 runs 15 residues. Germline lookup yields CDR1 SGHRS and CDR2 YFSETQ. The CDR3 DNA is TGCACCAGCAGCTTGGATCTAGCGGGACCCTACGAGCAGTACTTC. This codes for CTSSLDLAGPYEQYF.

This clonotype appeared a few times. The CDR3 is CSVEVSGGPEDQETQYF. The CDR3 DNA follows: TGCAGCGTTGAGGTTAGCGGGGGGCCAGAAGACCAAGAGACCCAGTACTTC. The rearrangement uses TRBV29-1 and TRBJ2-5; 10 nucleotides align to TRBD2. Trimming removed 3 bases from V and 0 bases from J; junction bases left unmatched: 10. CDR1 and CDR2 (germline): SQVTM, ANQGSEA. This CDR3 is 17 amino acids long.

Turning to this clonotype: The junction departs from germline at one end; a sequencing error may be responsible. The V gene is TRBV6-2 or TRBV6-3, the J gene TRBJ2-2; D gene unclear. CDR1 and CDR2 (germline): MNHEY, SVGEGT. There are 12 residues in the CDR3. The CDR3 is CASSYALGELFF. DNA of the CDR3: TGTGCTAGCAGTTACGCGTTGGGGGAGCTGTTTTTT.

The table lists this clonotype with a count of one. The V and J genes are TRBV27 and TRBJ2-7, with TRBD1 matching 8 bases. The CDR3 spans 15 residues. Germline values: CDR1 MNHEY, CDR2 SMNVEV (reference sequence). After removal of 6 bases from V and 0 bases from J, the junction contained 7 bases not matched to a gene. The CDR3: CASREPRGLSYEQYF. CDR3 in DNA: TGTGCCAGCAGGGAACCCAGGGGGCTCTCCTACGAGCAGTACTTC.

This chain joins TRBV10-3 and TRBJ2-3; 16 positions match TRBD2. The ends lost 10 bases at V and 2 bases at J; junction bases unmatched: 9. The V gene's germline CDR1 is ENHRY and CDR2 SYGVKD. The CDR3 covers 17 residues. Here the CDR3 reads CASDPGTSGGATDTQYF. CDR3 in DNA: TGTGCCAGCGACCCCGGGACTAGCGGGGGGGCCACAGATACGCAGTATTTT.

The rearrangement joins TRBV9 to TRBJ2-2, with a possible D match to TRBD2 (6 bases). The germline CDR1 and CDR2 sequences are SGDLS and YYNGEE. Between the trimmed V and J ends, which lost 4 bases and 7 bases, there was a span of 14 bases. The length of the CDR3 is 14 residues. The CDR3 is CASSPSPGSGELFF. The DNA for the CDR3 is TGTGCCAGCAGCCCCAGCCCCGGGAGCGGGGAGCTGTTTTTT.

V gene TRBV20-1 combines with J gene TRBJ2-1; tentative D call: TRBD2 (5 bases). This CDR3 comprises 13 residues. Germline V gene sequence: CDR1 DFQATT, CDR2 SNEGSKA (reference sequence). V lost 2 bases and J lost 15, with 20 bases in between. CDR3 sequence: CSARLARGFMGFF. In nucleotides, the CDR3 is TGCAGTGCTAGATTGGCTAGAGGGTTTATGGGGTTCTTC.

This clonotype was detected a few times. One junction end does not reproduce the germline sequence, and a read error may be involved. The chain recombines TRBV4-1 with TRBJ2-7; 9 nucleotides line up with TRBD1. Germline V gene sequence: CDR1 MGHRA, CDR2 YSYEKL. This CDR3 has 14 residues. CDR3 sequence: CTSSQGQGIYEQYF. CDR3 in DNA: TGCACCAGCAGCCAAGGACAGGGGATTTACGAGCAGTACTTC.